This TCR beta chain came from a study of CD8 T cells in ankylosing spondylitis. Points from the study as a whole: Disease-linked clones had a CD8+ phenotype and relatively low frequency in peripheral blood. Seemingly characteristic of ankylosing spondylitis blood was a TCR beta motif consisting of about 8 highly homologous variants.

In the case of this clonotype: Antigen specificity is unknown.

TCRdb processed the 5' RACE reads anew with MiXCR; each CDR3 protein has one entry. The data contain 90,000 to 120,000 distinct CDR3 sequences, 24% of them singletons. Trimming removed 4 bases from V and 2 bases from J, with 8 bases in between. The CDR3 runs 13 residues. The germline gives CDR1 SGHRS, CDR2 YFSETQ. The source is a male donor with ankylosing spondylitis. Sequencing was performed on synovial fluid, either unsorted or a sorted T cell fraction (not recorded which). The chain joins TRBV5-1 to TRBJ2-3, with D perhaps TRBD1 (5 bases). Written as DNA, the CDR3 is TGCGCCAGCAGCGCCAGGGTCACAGATACGCAGTATTTT. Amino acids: CASSARVTDTQYF. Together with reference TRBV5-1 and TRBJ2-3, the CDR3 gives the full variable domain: KAGVTQTPRYLIKTRGQQVTLSCSPISGHRSVSWYQQTPGQGLQFLFEYFSETQRNKGNFPGRFSGRQFSNSRSEMNVSTLELGDSALYLCASSARVTDTQYFGPGTRLTVL.